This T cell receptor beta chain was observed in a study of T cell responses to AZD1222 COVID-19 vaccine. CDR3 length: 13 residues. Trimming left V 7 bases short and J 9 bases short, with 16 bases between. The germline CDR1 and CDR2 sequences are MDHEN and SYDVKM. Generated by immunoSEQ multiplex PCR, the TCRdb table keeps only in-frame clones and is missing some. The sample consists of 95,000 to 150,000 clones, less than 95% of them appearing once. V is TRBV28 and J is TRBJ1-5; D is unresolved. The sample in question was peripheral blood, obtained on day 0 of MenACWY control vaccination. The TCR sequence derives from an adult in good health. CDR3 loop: CASITPGWGPQHF. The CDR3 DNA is TGTGCCAGCATCACGCCAGGTTGGGGGCCCCAGCATTTT.